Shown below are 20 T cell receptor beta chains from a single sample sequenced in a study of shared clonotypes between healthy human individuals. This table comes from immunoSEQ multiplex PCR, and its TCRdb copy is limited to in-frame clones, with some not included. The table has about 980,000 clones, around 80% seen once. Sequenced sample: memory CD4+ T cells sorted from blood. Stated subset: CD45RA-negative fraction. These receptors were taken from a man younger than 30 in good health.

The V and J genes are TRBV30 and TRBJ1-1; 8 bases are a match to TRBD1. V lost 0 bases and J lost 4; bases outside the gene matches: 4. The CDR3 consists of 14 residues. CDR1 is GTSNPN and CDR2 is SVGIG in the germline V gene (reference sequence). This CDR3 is CAWSVGQGITEAFF. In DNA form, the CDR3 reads TGTGCCTGGAGTGTAGGACAGGGTATCACTGAAGCTTTCTTT.

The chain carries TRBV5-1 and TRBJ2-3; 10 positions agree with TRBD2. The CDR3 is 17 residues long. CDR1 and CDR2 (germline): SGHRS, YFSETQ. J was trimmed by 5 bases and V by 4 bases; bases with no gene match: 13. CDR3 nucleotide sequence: TGCGCCAGCAGCCCCCCTCCCAGCGGGGGGGCCGGAGATACGCAGTATTTT. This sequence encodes CASSPPPSGGAGDTQYF.

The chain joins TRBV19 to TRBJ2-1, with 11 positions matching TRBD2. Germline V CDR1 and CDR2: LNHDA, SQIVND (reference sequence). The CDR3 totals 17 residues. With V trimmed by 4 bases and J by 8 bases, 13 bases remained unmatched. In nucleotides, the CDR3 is TGTGCCAGTAGTAAGGTACTAGCGGGAGCCGTCGGCGATGAGCAGTTCTTC. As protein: CASSKVLAGAVGDEQFF.

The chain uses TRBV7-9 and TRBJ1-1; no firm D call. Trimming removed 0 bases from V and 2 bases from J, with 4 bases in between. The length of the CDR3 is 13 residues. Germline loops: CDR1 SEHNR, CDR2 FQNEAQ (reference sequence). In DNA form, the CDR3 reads TGTGCCAGCAGCTTAGCACCCAACACTGAAGCTTTCTTT. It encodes CASSLAPNTEAFF.

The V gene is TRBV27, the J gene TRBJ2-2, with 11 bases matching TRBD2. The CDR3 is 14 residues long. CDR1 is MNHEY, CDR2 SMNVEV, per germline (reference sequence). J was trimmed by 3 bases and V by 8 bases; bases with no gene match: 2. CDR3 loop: CASLLAGDTGELFF. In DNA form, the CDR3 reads TGTGCCAGCCTACTAGCGGGAGACACCGGGGAGCTGTTTTTT.

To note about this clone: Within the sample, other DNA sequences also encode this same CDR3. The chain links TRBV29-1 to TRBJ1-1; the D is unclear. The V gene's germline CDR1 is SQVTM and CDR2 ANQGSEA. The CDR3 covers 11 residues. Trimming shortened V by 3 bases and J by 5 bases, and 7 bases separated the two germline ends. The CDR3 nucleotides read TGCAGCGTTGAGGGTGGGACTGAAGCTTTCTTT. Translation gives CSVEGGTEAFF.

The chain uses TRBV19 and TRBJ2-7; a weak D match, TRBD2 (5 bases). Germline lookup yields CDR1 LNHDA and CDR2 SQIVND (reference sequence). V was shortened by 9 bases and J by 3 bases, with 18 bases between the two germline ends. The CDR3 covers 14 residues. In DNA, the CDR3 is TGTGCCAGCATCCCGGACTCTAATCACTACGAGCAGTACTTC. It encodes CASIPDSNHYEQYF.

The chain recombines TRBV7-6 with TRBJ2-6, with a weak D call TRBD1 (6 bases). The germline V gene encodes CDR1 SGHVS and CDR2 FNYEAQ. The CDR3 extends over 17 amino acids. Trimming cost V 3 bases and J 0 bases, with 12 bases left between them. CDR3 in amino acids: CASSLTGTVSGANVLTF. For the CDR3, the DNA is TGTGCCAGCAGCTTGACAGGCACCGTCTCTGGGGCCAACGTCCTGACTTTC.

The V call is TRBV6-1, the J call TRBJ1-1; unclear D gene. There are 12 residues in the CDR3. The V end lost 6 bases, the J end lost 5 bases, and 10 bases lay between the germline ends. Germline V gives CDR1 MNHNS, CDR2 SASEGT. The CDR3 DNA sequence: TGTGCCAGCAGGGATTGGGGAACTGAAGCTTTCTTT. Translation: CASRDWGTEAFF.

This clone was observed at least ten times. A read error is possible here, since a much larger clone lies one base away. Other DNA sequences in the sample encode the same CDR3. The CDR3 nucleotides read TGTGCCAGCTCACCCGACAGGGGAGGCAATCAGCCCCAGCATTTT. Translation: CASSPDRGGNQPQHF. The chain is built from TRBV18 and TRBJ1-5, with 8 bases matching TRBD1. V dropped 3 bases and J dropped 2; count of bases not matched to a gene: 3. Germline-derived CDR1 and CDR2 are KGHSH and LQKENI. The CDR3 contains 15 residues.

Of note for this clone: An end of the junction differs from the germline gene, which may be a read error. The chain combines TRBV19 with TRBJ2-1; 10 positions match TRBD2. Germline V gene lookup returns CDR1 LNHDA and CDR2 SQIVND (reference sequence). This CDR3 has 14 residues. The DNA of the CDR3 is TGTGCCAGCGACAGCGGAATGAGCGGGAGGGCAAGGGTCTTC. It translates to CASDSGMSGRARVF.

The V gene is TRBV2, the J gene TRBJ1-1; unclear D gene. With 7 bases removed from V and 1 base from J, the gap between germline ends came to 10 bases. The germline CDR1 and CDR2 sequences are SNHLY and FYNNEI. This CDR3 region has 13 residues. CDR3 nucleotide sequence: TGTGCCAGCATGGTTTTAGGGAACACTGAAGCTTTCTTT. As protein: CASMVLGNTEAFF.

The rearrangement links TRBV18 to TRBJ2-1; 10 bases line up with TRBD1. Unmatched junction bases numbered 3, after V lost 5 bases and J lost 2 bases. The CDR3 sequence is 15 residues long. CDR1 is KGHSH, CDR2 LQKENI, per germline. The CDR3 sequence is CASSSGQGTYNEQFF. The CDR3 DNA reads TGTGCCAGCTCATCGGGACAGGGGACCTACAATGAGCAGTTCTTC.

The CDR3 DNA is TGTGCCAGCGGGGGGTTGGGCTCTGGGGCCAACGTCCTGACTTTC. Its protein is CASGGLGSGANVLTF. The chain joins TRBV10-3 to TRBJ2-6, with 8 bases aligning to TRBD2. CDR3 length: 15 amino acids. J gave up 0 bases and V 10 bases, and 5 bases lay outside the gene matches. Germline V gives CDR1 ENHRY, CDR2 SYGVKD.

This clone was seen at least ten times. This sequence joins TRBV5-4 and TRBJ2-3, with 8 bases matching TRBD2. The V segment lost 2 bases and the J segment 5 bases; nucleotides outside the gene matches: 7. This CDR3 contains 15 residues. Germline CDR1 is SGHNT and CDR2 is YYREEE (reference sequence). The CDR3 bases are TGTGCCAGCAGCTTCCAGCCGGGAGGGGGAGATACGCAGTATTTT. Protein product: CASSFQPGGGDTQYF.

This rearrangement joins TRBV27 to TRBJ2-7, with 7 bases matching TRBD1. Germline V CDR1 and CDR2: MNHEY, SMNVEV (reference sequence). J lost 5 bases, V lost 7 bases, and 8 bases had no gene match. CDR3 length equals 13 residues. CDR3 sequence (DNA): TGTGCCAGCACCAGAAACAGGGGCCACGAGCAGTACTTC. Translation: CASTRNRGHEQYF.

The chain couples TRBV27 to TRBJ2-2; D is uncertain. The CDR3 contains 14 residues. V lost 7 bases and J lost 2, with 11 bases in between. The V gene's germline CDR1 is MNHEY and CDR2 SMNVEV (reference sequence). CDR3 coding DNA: TGTGCCAGCACGAAGAGTTTAAACACCGGGGAGCTGTTTTTT. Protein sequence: CASTKSLNTGELFF.

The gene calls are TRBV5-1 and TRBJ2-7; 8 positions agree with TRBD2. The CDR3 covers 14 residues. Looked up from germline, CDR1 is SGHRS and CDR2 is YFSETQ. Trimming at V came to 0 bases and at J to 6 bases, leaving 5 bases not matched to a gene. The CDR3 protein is CASSLGSGTFEQYF. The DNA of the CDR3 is TGCGCCAGCAGCTTGGGTAGCGGGACTTTCGAGCAGTACTTC. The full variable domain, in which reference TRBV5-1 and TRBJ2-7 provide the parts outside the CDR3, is KAGVTQTPRYLIKTRGQQVTLSCSPISGHRSVSWYQQTPGQGLQFLFEYFSETQRNKGNFPGRFSGRQFSNSRSEMNVSTLELGDSALYLCASSLGSGTFEQYFGPGTRLTVT.

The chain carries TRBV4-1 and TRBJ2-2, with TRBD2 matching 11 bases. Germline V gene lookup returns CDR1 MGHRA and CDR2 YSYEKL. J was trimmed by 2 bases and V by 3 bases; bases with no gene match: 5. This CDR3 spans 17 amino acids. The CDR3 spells CASSQETSGGNTGELFF. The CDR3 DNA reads TGCGCCAGCAGCCAGGAAACTAGCGGGGGTAACACCGGGGAGCTGTTTTTT.

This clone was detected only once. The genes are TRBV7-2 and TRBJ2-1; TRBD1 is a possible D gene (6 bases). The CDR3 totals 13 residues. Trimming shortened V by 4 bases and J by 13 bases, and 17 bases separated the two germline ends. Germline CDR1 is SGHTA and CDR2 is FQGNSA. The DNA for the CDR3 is TGTGCCAGCAGCTCGGACAGCGGCAATCTTCAGTTCTTC. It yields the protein CASSSDSGNLQFF.